This TCR beta chain was documented in a study of shared clonotypes between healthy human individuals. The wider study: Three plates each covered CD4 naive and memory; CD8 naive two, CD8 memory one. General observations from the study: Across subsets, estimated richness was generally greater for naive than for memory populations.

As defined, naive CD8 cells were CD45RO-negative and positively selected for CCR7, with terminally differentiated effector memory CD45RA+ cells excluded. The CDR3 covers 13 residues. Deletions cut 0 bases from V and 5 bases from J, with 7 bases between. Germline values: CDR1 LNHNV, CDR2 YYDKDF (reference sequence). With respect to this clone: The antigen is unknown.

Researchers divided each subset's genomic DNA evenly across several immunoSEQ plates. The assay was immunoSEQ multiplex PCR, and TCRdb's table has in-frame clones only and misses some. The table includes 1.5 million to 2.5 million clones, 85% to 95% detected once. Sequenced input: naive CD8+ T cells sorted from blood. The TCR originated in a man aged 18 to 35 in good health. The V gene is TRBV15, the J gene TRBJ1-1; D unclear. The CDR3 here is CATSRDYGTEAFF. CDR3 in DNA: TGTGCCACCAGCAGAGATTATGGGACTGAAGCTTTCTTT.